The source of this T cell receptor beta chain is a study of PD-1 blockade in classical Hodgkin lymphoma. Points from the study as a whole: Newly diagnosed patients were reported to exhibit reduced baseline TCR diversity relative to healthy donors. The repertoire differences lack a defined cause, possibly disease activity or prior therapy.

The time point: newly diagnosed, previously untreated cHL patient sample. Using magnetic negative selection, the CD4+ T cells were separated out of thawed PBMCs. A word on this clone: No antigen is known for it.

Method: immunoSEQ multiplex PCR; TCRdb's copy keeps in-frame clones and lacks some. Of 15,000 to 17,000 clones in the sample, around 84% were seen once. The clonotype comes from a human donor with classical Hodgkin lymphoma. The sequenced material came from CD4+ T cells from blood.

The CDR3: CASTRLDRDTDTIYF. The DNA for the CDR3 is TGTGCCAGCACCCGATTAGACAGGGATACCGACACCATATATTTT. The chain uses TRBV5-6 and TRBJ1-3; 7 bases agree with TRBD1. Per germline, CDR1 SGHDT and CDR2 YYEEEE. The CDR3 loop spans 15 amino acids. V shed 6 bases, J shed 8 bases, and the junction held 14 bases outside the gene matches.